Below are 2 T cell receptor beta chains sequenced from a single sample in a study of CD8 T cells in ankylosing spondylitis. TCRdb called the 5' RACE reads again in MiXCR, with one record for every CDR3 protein. The sample carries approximately 350,000 distinct CDR3 sequences, approximately 15% recorded once. The sequenced sample was blood, either unsorted or a sorted T cell fraction (not recorded which). These receptors originate from a male donor with ankylosing spondylitis or in good health (not recorded which).

The rearrangement uses TRBV2 and TRBJ1-5; the D is unclear. This CDR3 comprises 13 residues. The V end lost 8 bases, the J end lost 1 base, and 9 bases lay between the germline ends. Germline-derived CDR1 and CDR2 are SNHLY and FYNNEI. CDR3 nucleotide sequence: TGTGCCAGCCAGGAGCGAAGCAATCAGCCCCAGCATTTT. Its protein is CASQERSNQPQHF.

This clonotype was seen a few times. The V gene is TRBV11-2, the J gene TRBJ2-7; 11 positions match TRBD2. J was trimmed by 5 bases and V by 0 bases; bases with no gene match: 0. The CDR3 has 14 residues. The germline V gene has CDR1 SGHAT and CDR2 FQNNGV. The CDR3 DNA reads TGTGCCAGCAGCTTAGATAGCGGGAGGGACGAGCAGTACTTC. This gives the protein CASSLDSGRDEQYF.